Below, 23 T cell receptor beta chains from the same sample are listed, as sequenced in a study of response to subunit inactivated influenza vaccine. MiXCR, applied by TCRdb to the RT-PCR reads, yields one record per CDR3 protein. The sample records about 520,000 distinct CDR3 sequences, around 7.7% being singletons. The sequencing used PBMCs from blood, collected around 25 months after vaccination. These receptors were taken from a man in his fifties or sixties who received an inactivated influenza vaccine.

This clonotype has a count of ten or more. CDR3 DNA: TGCAGTGCTAGCCCCAGGGGGGTAGATCAGCCCCAGCATTTT. The encoded protein is CSASPRGVDQPQHF. The chain has TRBV20-1 and TRBJ1-5; TRBD1 aligns across 7 bases. V was clipped by 3 bases and J by 5 bases; unmatched bases: 7. Per germline, CDR1 DFQATT and CDR2 SNEGSKA (reference sequence). The CDR3 runs to 14 residues.

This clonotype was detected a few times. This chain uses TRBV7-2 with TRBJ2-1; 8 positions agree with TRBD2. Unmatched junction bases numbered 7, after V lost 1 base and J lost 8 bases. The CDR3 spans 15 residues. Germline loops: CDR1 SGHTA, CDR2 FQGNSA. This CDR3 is CASSLVGGAGDEQFF. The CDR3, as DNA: TGTGCCAGCAGCTTAGTTGGCGGAGCGGGGGATGAGCAGTTCTTC.

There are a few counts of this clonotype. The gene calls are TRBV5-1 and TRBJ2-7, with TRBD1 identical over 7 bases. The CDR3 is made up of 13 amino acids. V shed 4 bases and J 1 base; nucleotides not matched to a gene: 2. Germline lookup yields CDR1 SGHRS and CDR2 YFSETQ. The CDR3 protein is CASSGQESYEQYF. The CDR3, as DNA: TGCGCCAGCAGCGGACAGGAATCCTACGAGCAGTACTTC.

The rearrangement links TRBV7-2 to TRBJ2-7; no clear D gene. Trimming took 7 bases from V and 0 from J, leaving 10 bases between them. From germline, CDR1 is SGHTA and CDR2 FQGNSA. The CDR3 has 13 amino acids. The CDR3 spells CASTKGDSYEQYF. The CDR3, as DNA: TGTGCCAGCACCAAAGGTGACTCCTACGAGCAGTACTTC.

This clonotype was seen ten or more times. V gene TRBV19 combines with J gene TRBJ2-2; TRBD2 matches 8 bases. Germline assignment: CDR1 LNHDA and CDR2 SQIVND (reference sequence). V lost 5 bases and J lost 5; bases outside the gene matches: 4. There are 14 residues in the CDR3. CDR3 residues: CASSREGRTGELFF. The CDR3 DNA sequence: TGTGCCAGTAGTCGGGAGGGCCGTACCGGGGAGCTGTTTTTT.

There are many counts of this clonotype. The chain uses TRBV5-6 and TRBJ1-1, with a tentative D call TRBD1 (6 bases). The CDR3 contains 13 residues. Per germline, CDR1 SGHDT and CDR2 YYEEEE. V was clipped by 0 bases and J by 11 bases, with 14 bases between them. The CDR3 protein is CASSLGQVVRAFF. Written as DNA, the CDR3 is TGTGCCAGCAGCTTGGGACAGGTGGTCCGGGCTTTCTTT.

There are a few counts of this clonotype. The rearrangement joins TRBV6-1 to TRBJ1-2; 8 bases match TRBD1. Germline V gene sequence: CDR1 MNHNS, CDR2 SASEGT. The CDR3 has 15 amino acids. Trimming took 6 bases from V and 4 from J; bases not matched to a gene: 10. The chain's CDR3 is CASRTLDRVAYGYTF. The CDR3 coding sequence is TGTGCCAGCAGGACCTTGGACAGGGTTGCCTATGGCTACACCTTC.

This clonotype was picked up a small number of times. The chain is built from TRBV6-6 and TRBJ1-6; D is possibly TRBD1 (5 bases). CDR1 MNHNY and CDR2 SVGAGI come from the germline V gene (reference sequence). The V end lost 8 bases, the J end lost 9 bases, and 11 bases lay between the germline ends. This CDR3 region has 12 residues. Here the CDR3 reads CASSYGASPLHF. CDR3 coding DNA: TGTGCCAGCTCCTACGGGGCTTCACCCCTCCACTTT.

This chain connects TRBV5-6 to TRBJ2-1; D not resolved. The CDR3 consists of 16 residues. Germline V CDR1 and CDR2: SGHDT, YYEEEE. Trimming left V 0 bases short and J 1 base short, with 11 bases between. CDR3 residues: CASSLELLGSYNEQFF. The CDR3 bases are TGTGCCAGCAGCTTGGAATTATTGGGATCCTACAATGAGCAGTTCTTC.

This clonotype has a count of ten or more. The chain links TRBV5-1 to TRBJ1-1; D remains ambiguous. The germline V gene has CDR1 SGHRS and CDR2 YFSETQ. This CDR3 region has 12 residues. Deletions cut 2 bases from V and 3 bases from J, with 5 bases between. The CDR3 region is CASSFYDTEAFF. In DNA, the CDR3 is TGCGCCAGCAGCTTTTATGACACTGAAGCTTTCTTT.

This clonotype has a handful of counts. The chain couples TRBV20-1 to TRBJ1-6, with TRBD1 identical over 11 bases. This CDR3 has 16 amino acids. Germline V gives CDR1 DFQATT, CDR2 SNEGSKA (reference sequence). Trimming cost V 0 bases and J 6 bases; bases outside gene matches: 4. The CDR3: CSAREGQGGGNSPLHF. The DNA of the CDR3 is TGCAGTGCTAGAGAGGGACAGGGGGGGGGTAATTCACCCCTCCACTTT.

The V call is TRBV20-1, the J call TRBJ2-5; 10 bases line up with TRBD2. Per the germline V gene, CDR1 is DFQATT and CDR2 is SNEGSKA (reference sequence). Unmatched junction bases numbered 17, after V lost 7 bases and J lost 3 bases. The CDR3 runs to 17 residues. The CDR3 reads CSGRASGRSLRKETQYF. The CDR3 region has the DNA TGCAGTGGCCGGGCTAGCGGGAGATCACTCCGAAAAGAGACCCAGTACTTC.

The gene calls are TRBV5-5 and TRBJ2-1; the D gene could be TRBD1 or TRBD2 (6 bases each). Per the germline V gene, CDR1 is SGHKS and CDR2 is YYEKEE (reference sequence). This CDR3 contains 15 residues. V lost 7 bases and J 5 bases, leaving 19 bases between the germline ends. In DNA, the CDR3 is TGTGCCAGCGCGCTAGGGGGGACGAACAACAATGAGCAGTTCTTC. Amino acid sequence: CASALGGTNNNEQFF.

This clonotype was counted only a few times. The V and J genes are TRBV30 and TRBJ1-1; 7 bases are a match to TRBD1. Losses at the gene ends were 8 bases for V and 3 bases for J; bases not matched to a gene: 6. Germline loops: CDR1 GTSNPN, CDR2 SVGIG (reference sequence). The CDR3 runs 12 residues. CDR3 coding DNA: TGTGCCCAGACAGGGATTCACACTGAAGCTTTCTTT. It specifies CAQTGIHTEAFF.

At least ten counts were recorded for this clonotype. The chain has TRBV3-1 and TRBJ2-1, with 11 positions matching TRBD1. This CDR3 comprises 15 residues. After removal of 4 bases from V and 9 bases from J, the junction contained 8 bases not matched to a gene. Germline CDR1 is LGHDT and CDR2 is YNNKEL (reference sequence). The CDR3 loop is CASSPRDRGYGEQFF. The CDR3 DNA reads TGTGCCAGCAGCCCCCGGGACAGGGGGTATGGTGAGCAGTTCTTC.

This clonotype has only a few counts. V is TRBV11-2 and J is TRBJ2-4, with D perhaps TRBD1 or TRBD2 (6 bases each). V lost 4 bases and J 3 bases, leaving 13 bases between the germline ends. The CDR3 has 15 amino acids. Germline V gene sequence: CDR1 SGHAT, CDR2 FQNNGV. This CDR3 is CASSSLGGLKNIQYF. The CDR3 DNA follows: TGTGCCAGCAGCTCCCTAGGGGGACTCAAAAACATTCAGTACTTC.

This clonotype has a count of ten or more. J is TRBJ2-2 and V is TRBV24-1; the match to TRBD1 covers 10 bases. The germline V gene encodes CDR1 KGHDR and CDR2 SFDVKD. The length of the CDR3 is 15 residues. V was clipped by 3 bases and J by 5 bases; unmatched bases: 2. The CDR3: CATSDPGQGTGELFF. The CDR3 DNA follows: TGTGCCACCAGTGATCCGGGACAGGGGACCGGGGAGCTGTTTTTT.

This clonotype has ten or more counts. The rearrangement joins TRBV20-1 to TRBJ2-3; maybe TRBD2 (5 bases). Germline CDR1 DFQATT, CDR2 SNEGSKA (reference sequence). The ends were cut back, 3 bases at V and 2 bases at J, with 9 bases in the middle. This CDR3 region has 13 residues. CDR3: CSASGINTDTQYF. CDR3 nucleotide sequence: TGCAGTGCTAGCGGGATCAACACAGATACGCAGTATTTT.

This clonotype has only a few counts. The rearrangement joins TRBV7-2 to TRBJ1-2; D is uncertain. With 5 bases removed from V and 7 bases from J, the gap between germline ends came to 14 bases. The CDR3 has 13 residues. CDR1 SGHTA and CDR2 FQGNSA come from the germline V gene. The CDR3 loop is CASSPNRLGGYTF. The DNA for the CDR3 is TGTGCCAGCAGCCCAAATCGACTGGGTGGCTACACCTTC.

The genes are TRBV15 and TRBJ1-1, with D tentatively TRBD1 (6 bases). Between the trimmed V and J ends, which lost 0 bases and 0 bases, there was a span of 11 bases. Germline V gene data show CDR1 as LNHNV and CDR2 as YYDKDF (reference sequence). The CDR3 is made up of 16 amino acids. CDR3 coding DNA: TGTGCCACCAGCAGAGATCAAAACAGGGTGAACACTGAAGCTTTCTTT. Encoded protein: CATSRDQNRVNTEAFF.

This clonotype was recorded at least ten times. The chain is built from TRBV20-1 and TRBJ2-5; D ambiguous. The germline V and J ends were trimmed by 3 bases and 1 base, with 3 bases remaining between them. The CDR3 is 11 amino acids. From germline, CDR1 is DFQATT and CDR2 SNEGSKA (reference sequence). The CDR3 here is CSARGQETQYF. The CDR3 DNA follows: TGCAGTGCTAGGGGCCAAGAGACCCAGTACTTC.

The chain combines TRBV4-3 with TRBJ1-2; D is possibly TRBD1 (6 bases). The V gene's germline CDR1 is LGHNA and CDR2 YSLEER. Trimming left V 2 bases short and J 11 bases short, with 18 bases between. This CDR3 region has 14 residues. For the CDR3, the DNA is TGCGCCAGCAGCCAACAAAGAGGGGTTACAGGGTACACCTTC. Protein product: CASSQQRGVTGYTF.

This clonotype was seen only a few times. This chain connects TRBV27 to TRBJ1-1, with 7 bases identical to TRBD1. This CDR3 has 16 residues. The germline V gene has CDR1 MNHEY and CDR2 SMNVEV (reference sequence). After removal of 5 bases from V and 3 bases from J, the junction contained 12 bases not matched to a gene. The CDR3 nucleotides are TGTGCCAGCAGTCCGCGGAGACAGGGAAGGGACACTGAAGCTTTCTTT. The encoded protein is CASSPRRQGRDTEAFF.